Listed below are T cell receptor beta chains from one sample, sequenced in a study of blood T cell repertoires in COVID-19. Method: immunoSEQ multiplex PCR; TCRdb's copy keeps in-frame clones and lacks some. The sample carries about 140,000 clones, more than 60% recorded once. Material for sequencing was peripheral blood. These receptors all come from a woman between 45 and 65 years old with active or convalescent COVID-19. Each CDR3 is given with its conserved first and last residue. The D gene is left open where the match is weak. Size is omitted from some rows. Given values are once, few, many or a class for expanded clones.

J gene: TRBJ2-7
V gene: TRBV27
D gene: TRBD1
clone size: -
CDR3 protein: CASSSPRQGAYEQYF
CDR3 DNA: TGTGCCAGCAGCAGCCCTAGACAGGGGGCCTACGAGCAGTACTTC

J gene: TRBJ1-3
V gene: TRBV6-2/TRBV6-3
D gene: TRBD1
clone size: -
CDR3 protein: CASSSGQGNGHTIYF
CDR3 DNA: TGTGCCAGCAGCAGCGGACAGGGGAACGGACACACCATATATTTT

J gene: TRBJ2-5
V gene: TRBV6-2/TRBV6-3
D gene: -
clone size: -
CDR3 protein: CASSPGLAGTPETQYF
CDR3 DNA: TGTGCCAGCAGCCCGGGACTGGCGGGCACCCCTGAGACCCAGTACTTC

J gene: TRBJ2-6
V gene: TRBV2
D gene: -
clone size: once
CDR3 protein: CASTVSGANVLTF
CDR3 DNA: TGTGCCAGCACAGTCTCTGGGGCCAACGTCCTGACTTTC

J gene: TRBJ2-6
V gene: TRBV5-6
D gene: TRBD1
clone size: once
CDR3 protein: CASSRTGTGGAGANVLTF
CDR3 DNA: TGTGCCAGCAGCCGTACCGGGACAGGGGGCGCTGGGGCCAACGTCCTGACTTTC

J gene: TRBJ1-5
V gene: TRBV7-2
D gene: TRBD1
clone size: -
CDR3 protein: CASSLALGQPDQPQHF
CDR3 DNA: TGTGCCAGCAGCTTAGCGCTGGGACAGCCTGATCAGCCCCAGCATTTT

J gene: TRBJ2-4
V gene: TRBV4-3
D gene: -
clone size: once
CDR3 protein: CASSQFTENIQYF
CDR3 DNA: TGCGCCAGCAGCCAATTTACAGAAAACATTCAGTACTTC

J gene: TRBJ2-2
V gene: TRBV11-3
D gene: TRBD1
clone size: -
CDR3 protein: CASMDRVDTGELFF
CDR3 DNA: TGTGCCAGCATGGACAGGGTGGACACCGGGGAGCTGTTTTTT

J gene: TRBJ2-3
V gene: TRBV5-4
D gene: TRBD2
clone size: -
CDR3 protein: CASSLRLAGGEDTQYF
CDR3 DNA: TGTGCCAGCAGCTTAAGGCTAGCGGGAGGGGAAGATACGCAGTATTTT

J gene: TRBJ1-1
V gene: TRBV10-3
D gene: -
clone size: -
CDR3 protein: CAIRSGPRGTEAFF
CDR3 DNA: TGTGCCATCAGGTCGGGCCCTAGGGGGACTGAAGCTTTCTTT

J gene: TRBJ1-2
V gene: TRBV7-8
D gene: -
clone size: -
CDR3 protein: CASSPWGENGYGYTF
CDR3 DNA: TGTGCCAGCAGCCCTTGGGGGGAAAACGGCTATGGCTACACCTTC

J gene: TRBJ1-2
V gene: TRBV6-2/TRBV6-3
D gene: -
clone size: -
CDR3 protein: CASSVISNYGYTF
CDR3 DNA: TGTGCCAGCAGCGTTATTTCGAACTATGGCTACACCTTC

J gene: TRBJ1-1
V gene: TRBV7-2
D gene: TRBD1
clone size: once
CDR3 protein: CASSPSPRTGRAFF
CDR3 DNA: TGTGCCAGCAGCCCATCGCCGCGGACAGGGAGGGCTTTCTTT

J gene: TRBJ1-2
V gene: TRBV6-5
D gene: -
clone size: -
CDR3 protein: CASRGRGSNYGYTF
CDR3 DNA: TGTGCCAGCAGGGGGCGTGGCTCTAACTATGGCTACACCTTC

J gene: TRBJ1-1
V gene: TRBV7-2
D gene: TRBD1
clone size: once
CDR3 protein: CASSYRGGHTEAFF
CDR3 DNA: TGTGCCAGCAGCTACAGGGGTGGGCACACTGAAGCTTTCTTT

J gene: TRBJ2-7
V gene: TRBV9
D gene: -
clone size: -
CDR3 protein: CASSATGETRHEQYF
CDR3 DNA: TGTGCCAGCAGCGCCACCGGAGAAACGCGACACGAGCAGTACTTC

J gene: TRBJ2-7
V gene: TRBV19
D gene: -
clone size: -
CDR3 protein: CASRRGSYEQYF
CDR3 DNA: TGTGCCAGTAGGCGGGGTTCCTACGAGCAGTACTTC

J gene: TRBJ2-1
V gene: TRBV5-4
D gene: -
clone size: once
CDR3 protein: CASSGGTFNEQFF
CDR3 DNA: TGTGCCAGCAGCGGCGGGACTTTTAATGAGCAGTTCTTC

J gene: TRBJ2-7
V gene: TRBV5-4
D gene: -
clone size: -
CDR3 protein: CASSSDSYEQYF
CDR3 DNA: TGTGCCAGCAGTTCGGACAGCTACGAGCAGTACTTC

J gene: TRBJ1-2
V gene: TRBV19
D gene: TRBD1
clone size: -
CDR3 protein: CASRGSGGTGLSYGYTF
CDR3 DNA: TGTGCCAGTCGAGGATCAGGTGGGACAGGTCTTTCCTATGGCTACACCTTC

J gene: TRBJ2-1
V gene: TRBV27
D gene: -
clone size: -
CDR3 protein: CASSLSQGSSSYNEQFF
CDR3 DNA: TGTGCCAGCAGTTTATCCCAGGGATCGAGCTCCTACAATGAGCAGTTCTTC

J gene: TRBJ2-5
V gene: TRBV5-1
D gene: TRBD2
clone size: -
CDR3 protein: CASSASPLAGQETQYF
CDR3 DNA: TGCGCCAGCAGCGCAAGTCCCCTAGCGGGGCAAGAGACCCAGTACTTC

J gene: TRBJ1-4
V gene: TRBV4-3
D gene: -
clone size: -
CDR3 protein: CASSHGLGGTNEKLFF
CDR3 DNA: TGCGCCAGCAGCCATGGATTGGGAGGAACTAATGAAAAACTGTTTTTT

J gene: TRBJ2-7
V gene: TRBV7-3
D gene: TRBD1
clone size: -
CDR3 protein: CASSDKDRGVLF
CDR3 DNA: TGTGCCAGCAGCGACAAGGACAGGGGAGTTCTGTTC

J gene: TRBJ2-7
V gene: TRBV29-1
D gene: -
clone size: few
CDR3 protein: CSVEGVEFGRGKYF
CDR3 DNA: TGCAGCGTTGAGGGAGTTGAGTTTGGCAGGGGAAAGTACTTC

J gene: TRBJ1-5
V gene: TRBV4-2
D gene: TRBD1
clone size: once
CDR3 protein: CASSQQGAGQPQHF
CDR3 DNA: TGTGCCAGCAGCCAACAGGGGGCGGGACAGCCCCAGCATTTT